This paragraph reports one TCR beta chain. Which antigen it targets is not known. Base qualities are missing; no much larger clone stands one base away. Library preparation was by the immunoSEQ multiplex PCR assay. The multiplex PCR relied on a mix of 60 forward primers for TCR Vbeta segments and 13 reverse primers for TCR Jbeta segments. The CDR3 region of rearranged TCR beta genes was amplified from genomic DNA by a multiplex PCR assay. Amplified TCR beta libraries were sequenced as 87-base-pair reads on the Illumina HiSeq System. The paper's processing steps were these. Across the 500 to 850 repertoires, a later analysis counted some 80 million unique TCR beta chains, roughly 11 million of which were shared by at least two donors. A nearest-neighbor algorithm error-corrected the raw reads and collapsed the reads into unique sequences, merging closely related sequences to remove PCR and sequencing errors. To assign V, D and J gene segments, CDR3 sequences were aligned to IMGT reference sequences. For a sequence to be retained, at least a six-nucleotide match to both a V gene segment and a J gene segment was required. A rearrangement counted as productive if the CDR3 had no stop codons and remained in frame with V and J, and every other rearrangement counted as non-productive. Following IMGT convention, CDR3 was defined as the stretch from the second conserved V-encoded cysteine to the conserved J-encoded phenylalanine. The earlier analysis of around 640 of the donors excluded sequences that lacked an unambiguous match to a single V gene segment. An earlier analysis of some 500 of the donors classified V segments as functional when productive rearrangements were above 56.7% and as segregating when the standard deviation between donors was above 5%. A statistical classification framework was built for diagnosing cytomegalovirus status from the catalog of TCR beta chain sequences. A later analysis assigned V and J genes by comparing TCR nucleotide sequences with IMGT/GENE-DB human TR gene sequences. The TCRdist pipeline was used in a later analysis to assign CDR3 sequences and most-parsimonious VDJ recombination scenarios. A later analysis defined each TCR beta chain by its CDR3 amino acid sequence plus V-gene family, and excluded reads lacking a unique V-gene family. To address suspected cross-contamination and a sequencing artifact, a later analysis removed some 620 highly shared, low-generation-probability nucleotide sequences. In a later analysis, a clonal expansion index was calculated for each public chain from normalized within-repertoire ranks of inferred template counts. Generation probabilities in a later analysis came from a VDJ recombination model fitted to out-of-frame rearrangements, and those results were checked against IGoR. Hypergeometric tests were used in a later analysis to score TCR-TCR, TCR-HLA and TCR-CMV co-occurrence, with a repertoire-size bias correction applied to the TCR pairs. A later analysis estimated false discovery rates by permuting HLA or CMV assignments 20 times. In a later analysis, co-occurring TCRs were grouped with DBSCAN, and TCRdist sequence similarity was added when clustering was performed within HLA-allele-positive subsets. Repertoires with fewer than 30,000 or more than 120,000 public chains were left out of co-occurrence clustering, as were about 5 repertoires with anomalous nucleotide sharing. In its TCRdb copy, this immuneACCESS table keeps in-frame sequences only and misses some clones. Where compared with another copy, unresolved V genes explain less than half of these, and the others have no known cause. That table supplies the V and J calls and clone size; D and trimming were determined from the DNA. In all, the sample holds 150,000 or so clones, and around 85% of those were seen once. Clones ranked in the top ten supply 1% to 1.5% of the sample.

This sample stems from a study of cytomegalovirus exposure and HLA in healthy donors (dated by TCRdb to the late 2010s). About the study as a whole: An earlier analysis of roughly 500 of the donors reported approximately 280 Gb of sequence data and around 110 million unique TCR beta sequences obtained from around 170 million T cells. An early release covering roughly 600 HLA-typed donors comprised approximately 290 gigabases of sequencing data and roughly 86 million unique TCR sequences. Of the approximately 400 genotyped donors, 81% fell in the genetic ancestry cluster associated with self-reported Caucasian donors. The study aimed to test whether cataloging public T cell receptors could reveal signatures of past pathogen exposure. The study used immunosequencing to profile the T cell repertoires of more than 650 subjects and linked those repertoires to cytomegalovirus serostatus. Besides the first cohort of 666 subjects, a separate validation cohort made up of 120 different subjects was used. High-throughput TCR immunosequencing, statistical association of individual TCRs with disease status, and machine learning were combined to predict cytomegalovirus infection status. To study patterns of TCR occurrence, a later analysis re-analyzed previously published TCR beta repertoires from several hundred donors and added high-resolution HLA genotyping. In the later analysis, no new phenotypic data were used to find candidate immune exposures; instead, reliance was placed on TCR beta sequences and their occurrence across donors. An earlier analysis of roughly 580 of the donors used high-throughput TCR beta sequencing to judge whether each TCR beta V gene segment behaved as functional or pseudogenic. Donor age, sex, ethnicity and CMV serostatus were collected together with the repertoire data. In a later genetic analysis, genome-wide SNP genotypes for about 65% of the roughly 700 donors were used, and that subset was treated as a discovery cohort. Every discovery cohort repertoire had been produced on one sequencing platform. HLA typing included class I and class II loci at four-digit resolution. Typing coverage differed by locus: A, B, C, DRB1 and DQB1 were typed in roughly 620-630 donors, DQA1 in approximately 520, DPA1 in some 600, and DPB1 in approximately 450. Because of strong linkage in the cohort, five DR-DQ haplotypes were treated as single units for association and clustering. Across 398 genotyped donors of the cohort, an average of about 240,000 unique TCR beta nucleotide sequences per donor were sequenced, and roughly a sixth of those sequences were non-productive.

Based on the germline V gene, the CDR1 and CDR2 sequences are MNHEY and SVGAGI. The CDR3 sequence holds 11 residues, the cysteine and phenylalanine included. Solely the CDR3 DNA is kept, with 33 bases framed from the first base. The cohort consisted of fewer than 700 healthy bone marrow donors. At the time of sampling, all cohort members were nominally healthy, though unrecorded immune exposures were likely present. The donor was CMV seropositive and was included in the group of some 290 seropositive cohort members. A peripheral blood sample was collected from each donor, and TCR beta sequencing was performed on peripheral blood mononuclear cells. The Qiagen DNeasy Blood Extraction Kit was used to extract genomic DNA from the blood cell samples. The study at large found these results: Linkage disequilibrium might explain the correlated functional status among segregating V segments, but an unknown experimental factor could not be ruled out. In a later analysis, HLA-associated TCR beta chains were found to be more clonally expanded and to have lower generation probabilities than equally common non-associated chains. Assigning TCR associations to individual alleles was difficult when HLA alleles, especially DR and DQ, strongly co-occurred. A few of the identified cytomegalovirus-associated TCR beta chains were confirmed in vitro to be specific for cytomegalovirus antigens. A further reported finding was that TCR beta sequences accurately predicted the HLA-A and HLA-B alleles for most subjects in the first cohort. According to a later analysis, most CMV-associated TCR beta chains appeared to be HLA-restricted, and the HLA associations seemed to be driven largely by CMV exposure. Roughly uniform sequencing depth across donors was assumed in presence/absence analyses, although this assumption may not hold. V-gene and J-gene trimming of TCR beta chains was associated with a missense DCLRE1C variant in a later genetic analysis, and the association was replicated in an independent cohort. At a false discovery rate of 0.05, a later analysis linked 16,951 TCR beta sequences to specific HLA alleles. The only immune exposure information available for the cohort was CMV serostatus. Several of the top co-occurrence clusters appeared to be linked to parvovirus B19, influenza, CMV and Epstein-Barr virus, according to a later analysis. This cohort had only TCR beta chains sequenced, and the lack of alpha or paired-chain data limited which features could be detected. A cluster of highly shared sequence variants was judged likely to be a technical artifact of the sequencing pipeline. A later genetic analysis reported fewer N-insertions in productive TCRs among donors in an Asian-associated ancestry cluster than the roughly 700-donor mean. Some IMGT-functional V segments, including TRBV6-2 and TRBV6-3, could not be distinguished by the 87-base-pair reads and were therefore excluded. In an earlier analysis of some 640 of the donors, most TCR beta V segments were observed in productive rearrangements about 87% or about 30% of the time, broadly matching IMGT annotations. A later analysis found that TCR association rates varied across HLA loci, with DRB1 alleles showing the most associated TCRs and HLA-C alleles the fewest. Fewer than 20 rarely observed V segments, including chromosome 9 orphons, were excluded from the earlier analysis of almost 600 of the donors because counts were too low. The authors suggested that the approach could potentially be extended to other disease states and immunological phenotypes. Most TCR sequences were seen in very few donors, while some public TCRs were found in many individuals. A total of 164 TCR beta chains were listed by the study as associated with cytomegalovirus. The classifier was reported to diagnose cytomegalovirus status with high specificity and sensitivity in both the original cohort and the validation cohort. Because HLA typing was missing for some donors at each locus, association tests included only the typed subset.

The receptor was derived from a man aged 45-65 years in good health and CMV-seropositive. Recombination joined TRBV6-5 with TRBJ2-5; the D segment could be TRBD2, given 6 matching bases. The DNA matches TRBJ2-7 better at its end, which makes the J call doubtful. The sequenced material came from PBMCs. The base sequence is TGTGCCAGCAGTCGACTAGGCGAGCAGTACTTC. This codes for CASSRLGEQYF.